The entry below describes one TCR beta chain. This clone was picked up a small number of times. Its recognized antigen is unknown. No qualities accompany the bases; no much larger clone lies one base away. Using the deep immunoSEQ assay, TCR CDR3 regions were amplified from genomic DNA by multiplex PCR. For each cell subset, the extracted genomic DNA was distributed evenly across all wells of several immunoSEQ 96-well plates, and each plate served as one replicate. Each replicate PCR for sorted subsets received roughly 0.2 ug genomic DNA, equal to roughly 33,000 T cell genomes. Purified libraries were quantified with a Qubit 3.0 fluorometer, sized on a Bioanalyzer 2100, and re-quantified with the KAPA Library Quantification kit. A separate single-read 150-cycle Illumina NextSeq 550 flow cell was used to sequence each immunoSEQ 96-well plate. The source study handled its data this way. Because only junctional sequences without quality scores were contained in the immunoSEQ output, filtering matching that applied to full-length reads could not be performed. To assign V/J genes and CDR3, sequences were annotated using PyIR, a Python wrapper for IgBLAST v1.9, with IMGT germline references. Reads were filtered out if the reads had weak V/J assignments (E-value above 1e-6), no CDR3, stop codons, out-of-frame junctions, or ambiguous translated residues. V3J clonotypes were defined by identical inferred V gene, J gene, and CDR3 amino acid sequence. Percentage overlap between repertoires was calculated by dividing the number of shared unique clonotypes by the size of the smaller repertoire. Repertoire richness was assessed with RTK rarefaction, the Chao1 estimator, and Recon v2.1 estimates of unobserved clonotypes. OLGA was used to compute generation probabilities for all TCRbeta clonotypes that the gDNA method yielded from four donors. Sourced from immuneACCESS, this table was stored by TCRdb with only in-frame sequences that have V and J called. A share of the clones is absent; for the studies checked, an unresolved V gene accounts for under half, and the remainder has no known explanation. For V, J and clone size, that table is used; D and trimming come from the DNA. In this sample the table shows over a million clones, around 78% of which occur a single time. The leading ten clones occupy 0.52% of the sample.

The donors were healthy, HIV-negative adults who had no recently reported acute infections or vaccinations. All donors were Caucasian adults living in Nashville, Tennessee, USA. CD4+ T cells were enriched through magnetic negative selection, after which naive cells were positively selected on CD45RA and the remaining negative fraction served as the memory subset. Blood was collected by leukapheresis, and PBMCs were isolated by Ficoll-Histopaque density gradient centrifugation and then cryopreserved in liquid nitrogen vapor phase. Purity and quantity of every magnetically sorted T cell population were checked by analytical flow cytometry. Genomic DNA was isolated from each sorted fraction and quantified by UV absorbance on a Nanodrop 2000c. This sample was taken from a study of shared clonotypes between healthy human individuals (dated by TCRdb to the early 2020s). For the wider study: The cohort comprised a couple of women and a few men aged 18 to 49 years. For each donor, CD4 naive and CD4 memory were each run on three plates, CD8 naive on two plates, and CD8 memory on one plate. To estimate repertoire size and how much clonotypes are shared between individuals, the study performed deep sequencing of blood TCR repertoires from 4 to 6 healthy adults. To increase sequencing depth and limit assay-specific biases, TCR repertoire library preparation and sequencing were carried out by different laboratories using diverse techniques. Each donor's leukapheresis produced roughly between roughly 0.85 and 10 billion PBMCs.

Study-wide conclusions, independent of this receptor: Naive subsets generally had larger estimated clonotype richness than memory subsets. Sharing across a few donors was observed for approximately 5% of naive CD4, less than 4% of naive CD8, 2% to 2.5% of memory CD4, and around 0.42% of memory CD8 clonotypes. Higher generation probabilities were observed for clonotypes shared by all four sorted-subset donors than for non-shared clonotypes. Sampling was restricted to blood, and TCR repertoires in tissues likely differ from the TCR repertoires found in blood. Based on pairwise subsampling, the degree of clonotype sharing among donors was expected to be affected by sequencing depth. Rarefaction of sorted-subset datasets indicated incomplete sequencing despite the large sequencing depth. Because the study included only a small number of donors, the genetic and exposure-history diversity represented was limited.

The specimen was memory CD4+ T cells from PBMCs. The cell subset or site tag for this specimen amounts to: CD45RA-negative fraction. This TCR derives from a man aged 18 to 29 in good health. Some clones in this sample may be carry-over from other donors' samples.

CDR3 sequence: CASSFPGQGARGETQYF. The nucleotide sequence is given as TGTGCCAGCAGCTTCCCGGGACAGGGGGCGCGGGGTGAGACCCAGTACTTC. The chain was built from TRBV7-9 and TRBJ2-5; TRBD1 fits 12 bases in the junction. The V end gives up 3 bases and the J end 5 bases, leaving 10 bases in the junction not matched to a gene. From its cysteine to its phenylalanine, the CDR3 spans 17 amino acids. Of the read, only the CDR3 DNA is kept; its 51 bases are in frame from base 1. CDR1 SEHNR and CDR2 FQNEAQ are derived from the germline V gene (reference sequence).